The present T cell receptor beta chain was sequenced within a study of CD8 T cells in ankylosing spondylitis. In TCRdb, the 5' RACE reads were re-called with MiXCR into one record per CDR3 protein. There are about 360,000 distinct CDR3 sequences in the sample; roughly 20% occur only once, and around 13% lies in the top ten. There are 16 residues in the CDR3. Looked up from germline, CDR1 is SGHAT and CDR2 is FQNNGV. This clonotype was seen repeatedly, ten times or more. Its ends do not fully match the called genes, so a read error is possible. This clonotype was obtained from a male donor with ankylosing spondylitis or in good health (not recorded which). This rearrangement joins TRBV11-2 to TRBJ2-5; TRBD1 matches at 8 bases. Sequenced: blood, either unsorted or a sorted T cell fraction (not recorded which). CDR3 amino acids: CASSSLPTGDHETQYF. In nucleotides, the CDR3 is TGTGCCAGCAGCTCCCTCCCGACAGGGGACCATGAGACCCAGTACTTC. The full variable domain, its missing parts supplied by reference TRBV11-2 and TRBJ2-5, is EAGVAQSPRYKIIEKRQSVAFWCNPISGHATLYWYQQILGQGPKLLIQFQNNGVVDDSQLPKDRFSAERLKGVDSTLKIQPAKLEDSAVYLCASSSLPTGDHETQYFGPGTRLLVL.